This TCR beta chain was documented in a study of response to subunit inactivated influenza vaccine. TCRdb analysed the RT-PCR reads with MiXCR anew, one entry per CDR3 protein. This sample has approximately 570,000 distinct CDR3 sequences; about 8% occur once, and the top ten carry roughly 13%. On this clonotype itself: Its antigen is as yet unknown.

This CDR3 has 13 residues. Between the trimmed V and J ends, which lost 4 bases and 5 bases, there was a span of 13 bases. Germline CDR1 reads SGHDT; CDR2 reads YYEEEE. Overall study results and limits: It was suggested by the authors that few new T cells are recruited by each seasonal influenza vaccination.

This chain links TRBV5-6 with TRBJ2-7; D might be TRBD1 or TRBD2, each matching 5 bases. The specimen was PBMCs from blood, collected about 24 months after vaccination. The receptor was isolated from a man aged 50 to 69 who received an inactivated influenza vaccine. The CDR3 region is CASSGTLNNEQYF. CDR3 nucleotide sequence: TGTGCCAGCAGCGGGACCTTAAACAACGAGCAGTACTTC. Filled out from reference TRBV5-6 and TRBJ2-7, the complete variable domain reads DAGVTQSPTHLIKTRGQQVTLRCSPKSGHDTVSWYQQALGQGPQFIFQYYEEEERQRGNFPDRFSGHQFPNYSSELNVNALLLGDSALYLCASSGTLNNEQYFGPGTRLTVT.